These 3 T cell receptor beta chains share one sample of origin, sequenced in a study of OX40 agonist ivuxolimab in advanced cancers. Using immunoSEQ multiplex PCR, the repertoire was profiled, and TCRdb retains in-frame clones only, with some absent. The repertoire holds about 59,000 clones, with roughly nine tenths as singletons. Sequencing was performed on CD4+ or CD8+ T cells sorted from blood, taken in a trial of the OX40 agonist ivuxolimab. These receptors all stem from an adult with an advanced solid tumor such as melanoma, head and neck, liver or kidney cancer.

The chain has TRBV27 and TRBJ2-1; 11 positions match TRBD2. V was pared by 5 bases and J by 10 bases, with 16 bases of the junction left unmatched. CDR3 length equals 17 residues. Per the germline V gene, CDR1 is MNHEY and CDR2 is SMNVEV (reference sequence). This chain's CDR3 is CASSPQGLAGGGGEQFF. As DNA, the CDR3 is TGTGCCAGCAGTCCCCAAGGCCTAGCGGGAGGAGGTGGGGAGCAGTTCTTC.

The sample holds one count of this clone. This chain links TRBV6-4 with TRBJ2-5, with 10 bases aligning to TRBD2. Germline trimming cut 4 bases from V and 1 base from J; bases unmatched to any gene: 15. The germline CDR1 and CDR2 sequences are MRHNA and SNTAGT. The length of the CDR3 is 19 residues. In DNA, the CDR3 is TGTGCCAGCAGTGCCAAACAGACTAGCGGGCATAGCTTCCAAGAGACCCAGTACTTC. Its protein product is CASSAKQTSGHSFQETQYF.

This chain connects TRBV7-3 to TRBJ2-2; D not resolved. V was shortened by 4 bases and J by 1 base, with 10 bases between the two germline ends. Per the germline V gene, CDR1 is SGHTA and CDR2 is FQGTGA. The CDR3 is 15 amino acids. CDR3 sequence reads: CASSSLGRNTGELFF. The CDR3 nucleotides are TGTGCCAGCAGCTCCCTTGGACGGAACACCGGGGAGCTGTTTTTT.